The 17 T cell receptor beta chains below all came from one sample that was sequenced in a study of neurological immune-mediated disorders. TCRdb fed the 5' RACE reads into MiXCR, producing one record per CDR3 protein. In the table there are some 60,000 distinct CDR3 sequences, roughly 3.5% of which are singletons. The specimen sequenced was PBMCs. Receptor source: a young woman with multiple sclerosis.

Ten or more counts support this clonotype. The chain recombines TRBV3-1 with TRBJ2-1, with D possibly matching TRBD2 (7 bases). The CDR3 spans 15 residues. From germline, CDR1 is LGHDT and CDR2 YNNKEL (reference sequence). Trimming shortened V by 4 bases and J by 4 bases, and 14 bases separated the two germline ends. Here the CDR3 reads CASSPLGGHYNEQFF. In DNA, the CDR3 is TGTGCCAGCAGCCCCCTGGGGGGGCATTACAATGAGCAGTTCTTC.

This clonotype was detected many times. The gene calls are TRBV24-1 and TRBJ2-1; D possibly corresponds to TRBD2 (5 bases). The germline V gene has CDR1 KGHDR and CDR2 SFDVKD. V lost 10 bases, J lost 4 bases, and 13 bases lay in between. The CDR3 extends over 13 amino acids. This chain's CDR3 is CATGPGGYNEQFF. CDR3 coding DNA: TGTGCCACTGGTCCTGGCGGGTACAATGAGCAGTTCTTC.

This clonotype came up many times. The CDR3 protein is CSVDRGNTDTQYF. In DNA, the CDR3 is TGCAGCGTTGACAGGGGAAACACAGATACGCAGTATTTT. The chain employs TRBV29-1 and TRBJ2-3; tentative D call: TRBD1 (6 bases). CDR1 is SQVTM, CDR2 ANQGSEA, per germline. The V and J ends lost 3 bases and 2 bases respectively, with 9 bases between them. This CDR3 has 13 residues.

This clonotype was counted many times. This chain links TRBV5-1 with TRBJ1-5, with D tentatively TRBD1 (5 bases). The CDR3 length is 13 residues. Trimming took 7 bases from V and 9 from J, leaving 17 bases between them. Germline V gene sequence: CDR1 SGHRS, CDR2 YFSETQ. Here the CDR3 reads CASGRDSGGPQHF. The CDR3, as DNA: TGCGCCAGCGGCCGGGACTCGGGAGGGCCCCAGCATTTT.

This clonotype was seen ten or more times. The chain's CDR3 is CASSGQSGTLLYEQYF. In DNA, the CDR3 is TGTGCCAGCAGTGGCCAATCCGGGACCCTACTCTACGAGCAGTACTTC. The rearrangement links TRBV25-1 to TRBJ2-7; D may correspond to TRBD1 or TRBD2 (5 bases each). This CDR3 has 16 residues. Germline lookup yields CDR1 MGHDK and CDR2 SYGVNS. The germline V and J ends were trimmed by 4 bases and 3 bases, with 19 bases remaining between them.

Here the CDR3 DNA reads TGTGCCAGCAGCACAGACGGGGGACCGGGAGATACGCAGTATTTT. Protein sequence: CASSTDGGPGDTQYF. The chain uses TRBV7-2 and TRBJ2-3; TRBD2 is a possible D gene (6 bases). V lost 5 bases and J 5 bases, leaving 17 bases between the germline ends. CDR1 SGHTA and CDR2 FQGNSA come from the germline V gene. This CDR3 spans 15 amino acids.

This clonotype was counted at least ten times. This chain links TRBV20-1 with TRBJ2-1; tentative D call: TRBD2 (7 bases). Germline V gene sequence: CDR1 DFQATT, CDR2 SNEGSKA (reference sequence). CDR3 length equals 14 residues. V was clipped by 6 bases and J by 6 bases, with 18 bases between them. The CDR3 loop reads CSARGGASGNEQFF. In DNA, the CDR3 is TGCAGTGCCCGAGGGGGGGCCTCGGGCAATGAGCAGTTCTTC.

This clonotype was observed at least ten times. The V gene is TRBV20-1, the J gene TRBJ1-1, with 9 bases aligning to TRBD1. Trimming at V came to 4 bases and at J to 11 bases, leaving 8 bases not matched to a gene. This CDR3 is 12 amino acids long. CDR1 is DFQATT, CDR2 SNEGSKA, per germline (reference sequence). This CDR3 reads CSATDRGDSAFF. Here the CDR3 DNA reads TGCAGTGCTACAGACAGGGGGGATTCGGCTTTCTTT.

This clonotype was counted at least ten times. The V gene is TRBV28, the J gene TRBJ1-2, with 7 bases matching TRBD1. This CDR3 spans 15 amino acids. The germline V gene encodes CDR1 MDHEN and CDR2 SYDVKM. With 11 bases clipped from V and 8 bases from J, the junction kept 20 bases outside the gene matches. Here the CDR3 DNA reads TGTGCCTCAGGGGGGGGGGCCCCTACTTCGGGCGGCTACACCTTC. Its protein is CASGGGAPTSGGYTF.

In this sample, this clonotype turned up many times. V is TRBV4-1 and J is TRBJ1-4; 10 bases align to TRBD1. Per germline, CDR1 MGHRA and CDR2 YSYEKL. J was trimmed by 7 bases and V by 6 bases; bases with no gene match: 5. This CDR3 contains 14 residues. The CDR3 reads CASRRTGGVEKLFF. The CDR3, as DNA: TGCGCCAGCAGGCGGACAGGGGGGGTTGAAAAACTGTTTTTT.

There are many counts of this clonotype. This chain joins TRBV5-1 and TRBJ2-2; D call uncertain. The CDR3 is 13 amino acids. Germline lookup yields CDR1 SGHRS and CDR2 YFSETQ. V lost 4 bases, J lost 6 bases, and 10 bases lay in between. For the CDR3, the DNA is TGCGCCAGCAGCCCCGGGCCGGCCGGGGAGCTGTTTTTT. Encoded protein: CASSPGPAGELFF.

With regard to this clonotype: This sequence may be a read error, since a much larger clone differs from it by one base. This chain links TRBV20-1 with TRBJ2-1; 11 positions match TRBD2. CDR1 DFQATT and CDR2 SNEGSKA come from the germline V gene (reference sequence). The V and J ends lost 3 bases and 10 bases, in that order; junction bases with no gene match: 11. The CDR3 covers 15 residues. CDR3 protein: CSARPRLAGTYEQFF. The CDR3 DNA reads as TGCAGTGCTAGGCCCCGACTAGCGGGGACCTACGAGCAGTTCTTC.

This clonotype was seen many times. This rearrangement joins TRBV29-1 to TRBJ2-3; possibly TRBD2 for D (5 bases). CDR1 SQVTM and CDR2 ANQGSEA come from the germline V gene. The CDR3 spans 13 residues. V shed 2 bases and J shed 2 bases, with 8 bases lying between them. The CDR3 spells CSVETRATDTQYF. The CDR3 nucleotides read TGCAGCGTTGAAACTAGAGCCACAGATACGCAGTATTTT.

This clonotype was recorded many times. The chain is built from TRBV29-1 and TRBJ2-7; D is possibly TRBD1 or TRBD2 (5 bases each). Trimming cost V 6 bases and J 5 bases, with 11 bases left between them. Germline V gene sequence: CDR1 SQVTM, CDR2 ANQGSEA. This CDR3 has 11 amino acids. The CDR3 DNA sequence: TGCAGCGTGGACTGGGGGAACGAGCAGTACTTC. It specifies CSVDWGNEQYF.

The table lists this clonotype with many counts. The chain has TRBV5-1 and TRBJ1-1, with TRBD1 identical over 7 bases. CDR3 length: 13 amino acids. V dropped 6 bases and J dropped 3; count of bases not matched to a gene: 5. Looked up from germline, CDR1 is SGHRS and CDR2 is YFSETQ. DNA of the CDR3: TGCGCCAGCAAGTGGGACAGTGACACTGAAGCTTTCTTT. Translated, it gives CASKWDSDTEAFF.

This clonotype has ten or more counts. J is TRBJ2-7 and V is TRBV6-5; D is perhaps TRBD2 (6 bases). The CDR3 sequence is 15 residues long. Trimming pared 6 bases from V and 2 bases from J, leaving 17 bases between. Germline loops: CDR1 MNHEY, CDR2 SVGAGI. The CDR3 reads CASSRNRDLAYEQYF. In DNA, the CDR3 is TGTGCCAGCAGCCGCAACCGGGACTTGGCCTACGAGCAGTACTTC.

This clonotype was seen many times. CDR3 loop: CASSQGTGGSYNEQFF. CDR3 nucleotides: TGCGCCAGCAGCCAAGGGACGGGAGGGTCGTACAATGAGCAGTTCTTC. This sequence joins TRBV4-3 and TRBJ2-1, with 8 bases fitting TRBD2. The CDR3 runs to 16 residues. Germline lookup yields CDR1 LGHNA and CDR2 YSLEER. The ends lost 1 base at V and 4 bases at J; junction bases unmatched: 6.